The next 15 T cell receptor beta chains were all read from a single sample in a study of response to subunit inactivated influenza vaccine. One entry per CDR3 protein, called by TCRdb with MiXCR from the RT-PCR reads. The sample lists hundreds of thousands of distinct CDR3 sequences; approximately 13% were seen once. The sequencing used PBMCs from blood, collected around two weeks before vaccination. The source of these receptors is a man aged 45 to 65 who received an inactivated influenza vaccine.

The sample holds a few counts of this clonotype. This sequence joins TRBV11-2 and TRBJ2-5; 9 bases line up with TRBD1. This CDR3 is built from 15 residues. Germline lookup yields CDR1 SGHAT and CDR2 FQNNGV. The V and J ends lost 5 bases and 7 bases, in that order; junction bases with no gene match: 11. The CDR3 is CASSLGQGSRVTQYF. In DNA form, the CDR3 reads TGTGCCAGCAGCCTAGGACAGGGGAGTAGGGTGACCCAGTACTTC.

This clonotype was detected a few times. The chain is built from TRBV12-3 or TRBV12-4 and TRBJ2-5; 8 nucleotides match TRBD1. CDR3 length: 14 amino acids. With V trimmed by 5 bases and J by 5 bases, 7 bases remained unmatched. CDR3 sequence: CASSRQGSRETQYF. As DNA, the CDR3 is TGTGCCAGCAGTCGACAGGGGTCCAGGGAGACCCAGTACTTC.

The chain employs TRBV27 and TRBJ2-1, with TRBD1 matching 8 bases. Germline V gene data show CDR1 as MNHEY and CDR2 as SMNVEV (reference sequence). Unmatched junction bases numbered 7, after V lost 5 bases and J lost 10 bases. This CDR3 spans 13 amino acids. CDR3 sequence reads: CASSNGQGAEQFF. The CDR3 nucleotides are TGTGCCAGCAGTAACGGACAGGGTGCGGAGCAGTTCTTC.

This clonotype was recorded at least ten times. This sequence joins TRBV7-2 and TRBJ2-3; D unresolved. The CDR3 runs 13 residues. Germline values: CDR1 SGHTA, CDR2 FQGNSA. V shed 5 bases and J shed 4 bases, with 10 bases lying between them. The CDR3, as DNA: TGTGCCAGCAGCACCTCAGTAGCAGATACGCAGTATTTT. Its protein product is CASSTSVADTQYF.

The chain combines TRBV6-2 or TRBV6-3 with TRBJ2-3; 11 nucleotides align to TRBD1. The CDR3 extends over 15 amino acids. Germline values: CDR1 MNHEY, CDR2 SVGEGT. Trimming removed 6 bases from V and 2 bases from J; junction bases left unmatched: 4. The CDR3 DNA is TGTGCCAGCAGACTGGGACAGGGGGACACAGATACGCAGTATTTT. Protein product: CASRLGQGDTDTQYF.

In this sample, this clonotype turned up a few times. The chain is built from TRBV7-9 and TRBJ2-7, with D possibly TRBD1 on 6 matching bases. The ends were cut back, 5 bases at V and 5 bases at J, with 22 bases in the middle. The CDR3 extends over 16 amino acids. Per germline, CDR1 SEHNR and CDR2 FQNEAQ (reference sequence). CDR3 protein: CASSPTLGRGWNEQYF. The DNA for the CDR3 is TGTGCCAGCAGCCCCACCCTGGGCAGGGGTTGGAACGAGCAGTACTTC.

V is TRBV12-3 or TRBV12-4 and J is TRBJ2-5; 11 nucleotides match TRBD2. This CDR3 region has 15 residues. V was clipped by 6 bases and J by 5 bases; unmatched bases: 8. The DNA of the CDR3 is TGTGCCAGCAGATTTAGCGGGGGGGCCGGGGAGACCCAGTACTTC. The encoded protein is CASRFSGGAGETQYF.

This clonotype occurred many times. V is TRBV29-1 and J is TRBJ2-2; 7 nucleotides match TRBD2. Germline-derived CDR1 and CDR2 are SQVTM and ANQGSEA. Trimming at V came to 0 bases and at J to 1 base, leaving 5 bases not matched to a gene. This CDR3 region has 16 residues. CDR3 bases: TGCAGCGTTGAAGATCGCGGGAGAGGGAACACCGGGGAGCTGTTTTTT. Translation: CSVEDRGRGNTGELFF.

This sequence joins TRBV7-2 and TRBJ2-2, with a tentative D call TRBD2 (6 bases). Germline V CDR1 and CDR2: SGHTA, FQGNSA. The CDR3 runs to 16 residues. Trimming took off 0 bases at V and 6 bases at J, with 14 bases between the two ends. In nucleotides, the CDR3 is TGTGCCAGCAGCTTAGCGCTAGGTTGGGGGGCCGGGGAGCTGTTTTTT. This encodes CASSLALGWGAGELFF.

This clonotype was counted only a few times. The chain uses TRBV10-3 and TRBJ2-1; D unclear. Germline CDR1 reads ENHRY; CDR2 reads SYGVKD. V was shortened by 5 bases and J by 4 bases, with 6 bases between the two germline ends. The CDR3 has 12 amino acids. CDR3 protein: CAISPEYNEQFF. In DNA, the CDR3 is TGTGCCATCAGTCCGGAATACAATGAGCAGTTCTTC.

There are a few counts of this clonotype. The V and J genes are TRBV5-1 and TRBJ2-3, with 8 positions matching TRBD2. With 2 bases clipped from V and 3 bases from J, the junction kept 17 bases outside the gene matches. The CDR3 covers 19 residues. Per germline, CDR1 SGHRS and CDR2 YFSETQ. This CDR3 reads CASSFPTERGTLLTDTQYF. DNA of the CDR3: TGCGCCAGCAGCTTCCCAACGGAGCGGGGGACCCTTTTAACAGATACGCAGTATTTT.

The rearrangement links TRBV6-2 or TRBV6-3 to TRBJ2-2; tentatively, D is TRBD1 or TRBD2 (5 bases each). This CDR3 is built from 15 residues. V gave up 4 bases and J gave up 0 bases, with 9 bases separating them. Germline-derived CDR1 and CDR2 are MNHEY and SVGEGT. CDR3 loop: CASSSGPANTGELFF. As DNA, the CDR3 is TGTGCCAGCAGTTCGGGACCGGCGAACACCGGGGAGCTGTTTTTT.

The gene calls are TRBV3-1 and TRBJ1-2; D is undetermined. The CDR3 spans 13 residues. Per the germline V gene, CDR1 is LGHDT and CDR2 is YNNKEL (reference sequence). Trimming stripped 1 base from V and 5 bases from J, with 8 bases between. DNA for the CDR3: TGTGCCAGCAGCCAAGTGTCACCTTATGGCTACACCTTC. Its protein product is CASSQVSPYGYTF.

This clonotype has a count of ten or more. This sequence joins TRBV6-6 and TRBJ2-5; D remains unclear. This CDR3 has 13 residues. The V gene's germline CDR1 is MNHNY and CDR2 SVGAGI (reference sequence). Between the trimmed V and J ends, which lost 5 bases and 5 bases, there was a span of 12 bases. DNA of the CDR3: TGTGCCAGCAGTCGGGCCGCGGCGGAGACCCAGTACTTC. It yields the protein CASSRAAAETQYF.

This clonotype has a handful of counts. The chain uses TRBV2 and TRBJ2-7, with a tentative D call TRBD2 (5 bases). The V gene lost 5 bases and the J gene lost 6 bases, with 14 bases spanning the gap. From germline, CDR1 is SNHLY and CDR2 FYNNEI. The CDR3 spans 13 residues. The CDR3 sequence: CASSSGKRPEQYF. In DNA form, the CDR3 reads TGTGCCAGCAGTTCGGGAAAAAGACCCGAGCAGTACTTC.